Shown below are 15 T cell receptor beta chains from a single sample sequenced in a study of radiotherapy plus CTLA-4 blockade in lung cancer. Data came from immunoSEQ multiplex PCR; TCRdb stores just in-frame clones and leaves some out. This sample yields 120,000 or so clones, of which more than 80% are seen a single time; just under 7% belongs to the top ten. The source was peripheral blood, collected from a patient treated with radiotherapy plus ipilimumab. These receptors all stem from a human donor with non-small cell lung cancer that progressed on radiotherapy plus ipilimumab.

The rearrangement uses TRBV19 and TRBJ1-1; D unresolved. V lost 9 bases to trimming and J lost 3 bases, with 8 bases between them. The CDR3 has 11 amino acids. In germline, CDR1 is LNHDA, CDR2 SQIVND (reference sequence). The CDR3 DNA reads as TGTGCCAGCCGTTTGGACACTGAAGCTTTCTTT. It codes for CASRLDTEAFF.

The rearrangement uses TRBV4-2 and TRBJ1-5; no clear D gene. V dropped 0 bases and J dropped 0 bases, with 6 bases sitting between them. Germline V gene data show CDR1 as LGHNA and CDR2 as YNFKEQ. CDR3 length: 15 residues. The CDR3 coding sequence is TGTGCCAGCAGCCAAGATCAGGTTAGCAATCAGCCCCAGCATTTT. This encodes CASSQDQVSNQPQHF.

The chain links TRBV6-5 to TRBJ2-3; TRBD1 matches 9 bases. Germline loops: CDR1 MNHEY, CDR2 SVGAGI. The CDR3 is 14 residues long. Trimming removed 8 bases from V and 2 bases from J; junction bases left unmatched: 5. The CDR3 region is CASGQGTVTDTQYF. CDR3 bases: TGTGCCAGCGGACAGGGGACAGTCACAGATACGCAGTATTTT.

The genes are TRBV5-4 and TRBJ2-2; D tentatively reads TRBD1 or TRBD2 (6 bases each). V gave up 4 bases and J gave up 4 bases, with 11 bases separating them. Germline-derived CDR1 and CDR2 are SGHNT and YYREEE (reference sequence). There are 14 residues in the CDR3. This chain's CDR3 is CASSRRDITGELFF. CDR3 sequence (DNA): TGTGCCAGCAGCCGGAGGGACATCACCGGGGAGCTGTTTTTT.

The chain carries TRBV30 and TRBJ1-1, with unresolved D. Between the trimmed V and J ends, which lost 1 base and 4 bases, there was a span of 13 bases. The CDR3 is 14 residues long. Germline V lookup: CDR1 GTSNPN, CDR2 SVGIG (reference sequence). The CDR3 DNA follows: TGTGCCTGGAGTGCTTTGACATCCGGCACTGAAGCTTTCTTT. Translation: CAWSALTSGTEAFF.

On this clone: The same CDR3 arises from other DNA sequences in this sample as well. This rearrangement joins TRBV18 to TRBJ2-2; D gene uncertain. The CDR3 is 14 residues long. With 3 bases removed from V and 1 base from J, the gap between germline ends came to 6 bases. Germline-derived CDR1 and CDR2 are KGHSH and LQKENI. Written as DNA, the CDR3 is TGTGCCAGCTCACCCGGCCAGAACACCGGGGAGCTGTTTTTT. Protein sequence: CASSPGQNTGELFF.

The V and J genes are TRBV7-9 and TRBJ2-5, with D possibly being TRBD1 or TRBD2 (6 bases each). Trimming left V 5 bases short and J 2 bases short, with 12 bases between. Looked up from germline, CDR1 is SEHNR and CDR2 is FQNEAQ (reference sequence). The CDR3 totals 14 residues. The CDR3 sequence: CASSIRGDQETQYF. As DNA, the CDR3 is TGTGCCAGCAGCATTAGGGGGGATCAAGAGACCCAGTACTTC.

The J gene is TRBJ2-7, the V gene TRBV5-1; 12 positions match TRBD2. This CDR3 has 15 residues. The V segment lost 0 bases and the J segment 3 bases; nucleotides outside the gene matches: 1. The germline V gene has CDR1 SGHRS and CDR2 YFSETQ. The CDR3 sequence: CASSLGGLAGYEQYF. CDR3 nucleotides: TGCGCCAGCAGCTTGGGGGGACTAGCGGGCTACGAGCAGTACTTC.

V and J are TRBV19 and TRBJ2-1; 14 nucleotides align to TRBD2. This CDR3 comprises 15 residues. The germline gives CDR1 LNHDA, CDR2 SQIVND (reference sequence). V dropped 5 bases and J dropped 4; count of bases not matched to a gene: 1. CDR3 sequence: CASSGTSGGYNEQFF. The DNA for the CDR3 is TGTGCCAGTAGTGGGACTAGCGGGGGATACAATGAGCAGTTCTTC.

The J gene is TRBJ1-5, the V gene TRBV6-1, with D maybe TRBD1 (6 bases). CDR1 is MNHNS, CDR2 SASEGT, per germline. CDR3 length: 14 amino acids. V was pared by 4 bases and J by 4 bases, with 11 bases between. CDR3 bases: TGTGCCAGCAGTGGAGCAGGGGCAAATCAGCCCCAGCATTTT. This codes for CASSGAGANQPQHF.

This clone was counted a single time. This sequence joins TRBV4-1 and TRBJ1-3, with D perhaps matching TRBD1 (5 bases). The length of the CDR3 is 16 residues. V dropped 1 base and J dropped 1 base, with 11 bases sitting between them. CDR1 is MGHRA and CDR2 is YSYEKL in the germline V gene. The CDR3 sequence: CASSQAGWGSGNTIYF. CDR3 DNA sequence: TGCGCCAGCAGCCAAGCCGGGTGGGGGTCTGGAAACACCATATATTTT.

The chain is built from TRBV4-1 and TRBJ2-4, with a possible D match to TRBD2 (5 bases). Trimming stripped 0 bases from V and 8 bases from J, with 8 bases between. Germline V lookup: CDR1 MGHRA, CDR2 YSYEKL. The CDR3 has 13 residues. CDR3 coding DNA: TGCGCCAGCAGCCAAGATATGGAGGACATTCAGTACTTC. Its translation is CASSQDMEDIQYF.

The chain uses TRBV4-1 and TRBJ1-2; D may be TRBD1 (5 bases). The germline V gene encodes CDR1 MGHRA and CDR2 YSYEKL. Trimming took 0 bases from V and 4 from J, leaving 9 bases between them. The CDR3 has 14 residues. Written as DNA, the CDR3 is TGCGCCAGCAGCCAAGAAGAAAGGGGCTATGGCTACACCTTC. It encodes CASSQEERGYGYTF.

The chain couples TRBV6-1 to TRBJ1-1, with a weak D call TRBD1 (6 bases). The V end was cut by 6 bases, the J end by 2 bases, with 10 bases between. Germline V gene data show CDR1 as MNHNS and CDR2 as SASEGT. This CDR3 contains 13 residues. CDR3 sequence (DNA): TGTGCCAGCAGAACAGGGATCAACACTGAAGCTTTCTTT. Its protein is CASRTGINTEAFF.

The DNA of the CDR3 is TGTGCCAGCAAGGACAGGGACTACGAGCAGTACTTC. It encodes CASKDRDYEQYF. V usage is TRBV27 and J usage is TRBJ2-7, with 8 nucleotides matching TRBD1. The germline CDR1 and CDR2 sequences are MNHEY and SMNVEV (reference sequence). There are 12 residues in the CDR3. Trimming at V came to 7 bases and at J to 3 bases, leaving 2 bases not matched to a gene.